A single sample gave rise to the 21 T cell receptor beta chains below, sequenced in a study of T cells in Graves' hyperthyroidism and ophthalmopathy. RNA transcripts served as the template for amplifying TCR beta CDR3 regions. Primed by the HTBI set, a first-round RT-PCR was run on the TCR CDR3. Each CDR3 protein gets one entry after TCRdb re-called the multiplex PCR reads with MiXCR. The sample consists of 250,000 to 300,000 distinct CDR3 sequences, approximately 15% of them appearing once. Sample: blood. Receptors originate from a woman in her thirties or forties with Graves' hyperthyroidism.

The genes are TRBV7-9 and TRBJ1-2; D not resolved. Germline assignment: CDR1 SEHNR and CDR2 FQNEAQ (reference sequence). The length of the CDR3 is 16 residues. V lost 1 base and J lost 11, with 23 bases in between. This chain's CDR3 is CASSLVSDGGDEGYTF. Written as DNA, the CDR3 is TGTGCCAGCAGCTTAGTATCCGACGGCGGCGACGAGGGTTACACCTTC.

This clonotype was counted many times. The rearrangement joins TRBV20-1 to TRBJ2-1; 9 bases are shared with TRBD2. The germline V gene has CDR1 DFQATT and CDR2 SNEGSKA (reference sequence). The CDR3 totals 14 residues. The trim removed 3 bases at V and 1 base at J, leaving 1 base unmatched. The CDR3 DNA is TGCAGTGCTAGGCTAGCGGGGTCCTACAATGAGCAGTTCTTC. It specifies CSARLAGSYNEQFF.

In this sample, this clonotype turned up many times. The rearrangement links TRBV11-2 to TRBJ2-2; TRBD2 might be the D (5 bases). The germline V gene encodes CDR1 SGHAT and CDR2 FQNNGV. This CDR3 region has 12 residues. The ends were cut back, 5 bases at V and 11 bases at J, with 12 bases in the middle. CDR3 protein: CASSRGSVELFF. Here the CDR3 DNA reads TGTGCCAGCAGCCGAGGGTCTGTCGAGCTGTTTTTT.

This clonotype has ten or more counts. The genes are TRBV30 and TRBJ1-1; a weak D match, TRBD1 (6 bases). V was trimmed by 3 bases and J by 4 bases, leaving 18 bases between them. The CDR3 sequence is 15 residues long. The V gene's germline CDR1 is GTSNPN and CDR2 SVGIG (reference sequence). This chain's CDR3 is CAWSPGAVVGTEAFF. The CDR3 DNA is TGTGCCTGGAGCCCGGGGGCGGTGGTCGGCACTGAAGCTTTCTTT.

At least ten counts were recorded for this clonotype. The J gene is TRBJ2-1, the V gene TRBV29-1, with TRBD1 identical over 7 bases. Germline V gene sequence: CDR1 SQVTM, CDR2 ANQGSEA. This CDR3 has 11 amino acids. The trim removed 6 bases at V and 10 bases at J, leaving 6 bases unmatched. CDR3 amino acids: CSVGRDREQFF. CDR3 in DNA: TGCAGCGTGGGCAGGGACAGAGAGCAGTTCTTC.

This clonotype was picked up many times. The V call is TRBV27, the J call TRBJ1-5; D remains unclear. Germline CDR1 is MNHEY and CDR2 is SMNVEV (reference sequence). The V end was cut by 3 bases, the J end by 4 bases, with 10 bases between. This CDR3 has 14 residues. The CDR3 sequence: CASSFGLPNQPQHF. The CDR3 nucleotides are TGTGCCAGCAGTTTCGGACTGCCAAATCAGCCCCAGCATTTT.

A note on this clonotype: Being one base from a much bigger clone, this may be a read error. This chain uses TRBV2 with TRBJ2-5; D unresolved. The germline CDR1 and CDR2 sequences are SNHLY and FYNNEI. The CDR3 covers 11 residues. The CDR3 region is CASSSSETQCF. Written as DNA, the CDR3 is TGTGCCAGCTCCTCCTCCGAGACCCAGTGCTTC.

This clonotype was seen at least ten times. The chain employs TRBV2 and TRBJ2-5; TRBD2 aligns across 7 bases. Germline assignment: CDR1 SNHLY and CDR2 FYNNEI. J gave up 5 bases and V 4 bases, and 10 bases lay outside the gene matches. The CDR3 sequence is 15 residues long. CDR3 DNA: TGTGCCAGCAGTGGTCTTGGGGAGGGCCAGGAGACCCAGTACTTC. Amino acid sequence: CASSGLGEGQETQYF.

Ten or more counts support this clonotype. The V call is TRBV9, the J call TRBJ2-1; D gene uncertain. The CDR3 runs to 14 residues. Trimming pared 0 bases from V and 0 bases from J, leaving 4 bases between. Per the germline V gene, CDR1 is SGDLS and CDR2 is YYNGEE. The CDR3 sequence is CASSVASSYNEQFF. The DNA of the CDR3 is TGTGCCAGCAGCGTAGCTAGCTCCTACAATGAGCAGTTCTTC.

V and J are TRBV4-1 and TRBJ1-1, with D maybe TRBD1 (6 bases). V lost 0 bases to trimming and J lost 0 bases, with 17 bases between them. Per the germline V gene, CDR1 is MGHRA and CDR2 is YSYEKL. The CDR3 extends over 18 amino acids. The CDR3 DNA follows: TGCGCCAGCAGCCAAGAGAAGCTTGACAGGAGCTTGAACACTGAAGCTTTCTTT. This encodes CASSQEKLDRSLNTEAFF.

This clonotype was observed many times. This chain uses TRBV11-3 with TRBJ2-7; no firm D call. Germline loops: CDR1 SGHNT, CDR2 YENEEA. This CDR3 spans 12 amino acids. Trimming stripped 5 bases from V and 5 bases from J, with 10 bases between. The CDR3 is CASSGVKDEQYF. DNA for the CDR3: TGTGCCAGCAGCGGGGTGAAGGACGAGCAGTACTTC.

This clonotype was counted ten times or more. The CDR3 here is CASSSDPGDTEAFF. Written as DNA, the CDR3 is TGTGCCAGCAGCTCTGATCCAGGGGATACTGAAGCTTTCTTT. V is TRBV3-1 and J is TRBJ1-1; D possibly corresponds to TRBD1 (6 bases). Per the germline V gene, CDR1 is LGHDT and CDR2 is YNNKEL (reference sequence). V lost 5 bases and J 5 bases, leaving 15 bases between the germline ends. The length of the CDR3 is 14 residues.

The gene calls are TRBV18 and TRBJ1-1, with D tentatively TRBD1 (5 bases). The germline V and J ends were trimmed by 3 bases and 0 bases, with 14 bases remaining between them. The germline CDR1 and CDR2 sequences are KGHSH and LQKENI. There are 16 residues in the CDR3. This CDR3 is CASSPTWGTVNTEAFF. The CDR3 DNA reads as TGTGCCAGCTCACCGACGTGGGGGACCGTGAACACTGAAGCTTTCTTT.

This clonotype was found many times. The genes are TRBV6-1 and TRBJ1-2; 11 bases fit TRBD1. V shed 5 bases and J 8 bases; nucleotides not matched to a gene: 10. The CDR3 extends over 15 amino acids. Germline V gene sequence: CDR1 MNHNS, CDR2 SASEGT. CDR3 sequence (DNA): TGTGCCAGCAGTTACGTGGGGACAGGGGGTGAGGGCTACACCTTC. This translates into CASSYVGTGGEGYTF.

Turning to this clonotype: A much larger clone differs from this one at a single base, so this may be a read error. This chain uses TRBV7-8 with TRBJ1-4; D gene uncertain. Germline V gives CDR1 SGHVS, CDR2 FQNEAQ. The CDR3 is made up of 16 amino acids. The CDR3 is CPSSFSSLATNEKLFF. DNA for the CDR3: TGTCCCAGCAGCTTTTCTAGTCTTGCAACTAATGAAAAACTGTTTTTT.

This clonotype was detected many times. The chain's CDR3 is CASRSFWDQPQHF. For the CDR3, the DNA is TGTGCCAGTAGAAGTTTTTGGGATCAGCCCCAGCATTTT. This rearrangement joins TRBV19 to TRBJ1-5; D unresolved. The CDR3 has 13 amino acids. Germline values: CDR1 LNHDA, CDR2 SQIVND (reference sequence). Trimming pared 6 bases from V and 5 bases from J, leaving 11 bases between.

This clonotype came up a few times. The CDR3 coding sequence is TGTGCCAGCAGTGAGTTGGCAGGGGGGATGCATCAGCCCCAGCATTTT. It encodes CASSELAGGMHQPQHF. The rearrangement uses TRBV6-1 and TRBJ1-5; 7 nucleotides line up with TRBD1. The V segment lost 3 bases and the J segment 5 bases; nucleotides outside the gene matches: 10. CDR1 is MNHNS, CDR2 SASEGT, per germline. This CDR3 has 16 amino acids.

This clonotype has a count of ten or more. The V call is TRBV28, the J call TRBJ1-2; TRBD1 matches at 7 bases. The length of the CDR3 is 16 residues. V lost 5 bases to trimming and J lost 2 bases; unmatched junction nucleotides: 11. Germline CDR1 and CDR2: MDHEN and SYDVKM. Here the CDR3 DNA reads TGTGCCAGCAGTCCCGGGACAGTTCAAAAGAACTATGGCTACACCTTC. Protein: CASSPGTVQKNYGYTF.

This clonotype was found many times. The CDR3 region has the DNA TGCAGTGCTAGAGCCCTGGGACAGGGTACCAATCAGCCCCAGCATTTT. This codes for CSARALGQGTNQPQHF. The gene calls are TRBV20-1 and TRBJ1-5; TRBD1 aligns across 9 bases. The CDR3 contains 16 residues. Germline CDR1 and CDR2: DFQATT and SNEGSKA (reference sequence). V shed 1 base, J shed 3 bases, and the junction held 7 bases outside the gene matches.

This clonotype was observed at least ten times. The gene calls are TRBV13 and TRBJ2-1, with TRBD2 matching 10 bases. Germline V CDR1 and CDR2: PRHDT, FYEKMQ (reference sequence). CDR3 size: 15 residues. With V trimmed by 5 bases and J by 7 bases, 8 bases remained unmatched. The CDR3 coding sequence is TGTGCCAGCAGCCCACCGGGACTAGCGAGTAATGAGCAGTTCTTC. Translating gives CASSPPGLASNEQFF.

This clonotype came up a few times. This chain joins TRBV3-1 and TRBJ2-7, with 11 bases aligning to TRBD2. Germline loops: CDR1 LGHDT, CDR2 YNNKEL (reference sequence). V trimming: 1 base; J trimming: 2 bases; junction bases outside the gene matches: 1. CDR3 size: 15 residues. The CDR3 loop is CASSQGLAGPYEQYF. The DNA for the CDR3 is TGTGCCAGCAGCCAAGGACTAGCGGGGCCCTACGAGCAGTACTTC.